This T cell receptor (beta chain) was sequenced for a study of tumor and adjacent non-tumor tissue in lung cancer (dated by TCRdb to between 2018 and 2020). In terms of the full investigation: By cancer type, the cohort comprised 12 adenocarcinoma patients, 2 squamous cell carcinoma patients and 1 small cell lung cancer patient. The study compared bulk TCRbeta repertoires between lung tumor tissue and matched distant non-tumor lung tissue from around 16 lung cancer patients. Among the 15 or so patients, ages ranged from roughly 30 to 85 years, some 10 were men and 5 were women, and disease was TNM stage I to III. Sequencing produced 130,000,000 or so productive TCRbeta reads in total, an average of about 4.5 million reads per sample. For each patient, one tumor sample and one normal lung sample were taken, giving thirty paired specimens that underwent TCRbeta CDR3 sequencing. Study-wide findings and limitations: TCR diversity was significantly higher in younger patients, and greater tumor TCR diversity was associated with shorter overall survival and shorter disease-free survival. With only roughly 14 patients in the cohort, the authors noted that larger samples and more detailed clinical data are needed. A significantly larger cumulative share of the repertoire was made up by the top 100 clones in normal lung than in tumor tissue. Neither the sequencing platform nor unique molecular identifiers are mentioned in the methods. Peripheral blood was not sequenced, so blood TCRbeta repertoires in these lung cancer patients were not examined. Tumor tissue showed significantly greater TCR diversity (inverse Simpson) than normal lung tissue (431.37 vs 166.20, P = 0.0075, Mann-Whitney U test).

CDR1 SGHKS and CDR2 YYEKEE were looked up in the germline V gene (reference sequence). The CDR3 runs 16 residues from the cysteine to the phenylalanine. Only CDR3 DNA is held: 48 bases, read in frame from base 1. Note on this clonotype: Its antigen is still unknown. An end of the junction does not agree with germline; a read error may underlie this.

Libraries were prepared through multiplex PCR. The sequencing machine was an Illumina HiSeq 2500. TCRbeta libraries were built by three rounds of nested PCR using primers (Table S4), following protocols modified from ARM-PCR. Before sequencing, PCR products in the 200-500 bp range were cut out of the gel and cleaned up using the QIAquick gel extraction kit. In the original analysis: Reads were cleaned with Trimmomatic, merged with FLASH into complete CDR3 sequences, and assigned to V(D)J germline segments with MiTCR. Clonal diversity was computed as the inverse Simpson's index with VDJtools. Productive reads were defined as in-frame sequences without a premature stop codon. TCRdb's own reprocessing of the public reads used fastp at Q25 and MiXCR and kept productive beta chains. Every entry covers one CDR3 protein and lists the most common genes and DNA from its rows. TCRdb's processing, not the study's, gives the V and J calls here. The sample contains 80,000 to 130,000 distinct CDR3 sequences, approximately 65% of them found a single time. The top ten constitute 15% to 20% of the sample.

RNA was isolated from bulk unsorted tissue, and RNA quality was assessed with a NanoDrop ND-1000 and an Agilent 2100. The normal lung samples consisted of distant non-tumor tissue collected more than 3 cm from the tumor edge. Newly diagnosed lung cancer patients without prior chemotherapy who had been admitted for thoracic surgery in China between August and November 2014 were enrolled as donors. Patients who had received previous radiotherapy or chemotherapy, or who had another concurrent cancer, were excluded from the study. Surgical tissue pieces of roughly 1-2.2 cm3 were preserved in RNAlater solution and were kept at -80 degrees C until use.

This receptor chain uses TRBV5-5 and TRBJ1-1; confidence is insufficient to name the D gene. The TCR originated in a man younger than 45 with non-small cell lung cancer. Sequencing was done on a sample of distant non-tumor lung tissue. The CDR3 is CASSFLSSSMNTEAFF. The base sequence is TGTGCTAGCAGCTTTCTCTCGTCATCCATGAACACTGAAGCTTTCTTT.